Listed here is a single T cell receptor (beta chain). The sample comes from a study of identical twins. CDR1 DFQATT and CDR2 SNEGSKA come from the germline V gene (reference sequence). CDR3 length equals 12 residues. Trimming took 4 bases from V and 5 from J, leaving 11 bases between them. TCRdb redid the calling of the 5' RACE reads with MiXCR, one entry per CDR3 protein. The sample yields 500,000 or so distinct CDR3 sequences, around an eighth seen once. The same sample was also used in a study of yellow fever vaccine responses in identical twins.

Input material: CD4+ T cells sorted from blood. The TCR sequence derives from a woman younger than 30 in good health. The rearrangement uses TRBV20-1 and TRBJ2-5; unclear D gene. The CDR3 bases are TGCAGTGCTAACTGGAATCGGGAGACCCAGTACTTC. Residues: CSANWNRETQYF.